The next 3 T cell receptor beta chains were all read from a single sample in a study of blood T cell repertoires in COVID-19. TCRdb's table, derived via immunoSEQ multiplex PCR, lists solely in-frame clones and lacks some. Here the sample spans more than 55,000 clones, about 90% being singletons. The sequencing sample was made of peripheral blood. These receptors originate from a man between 50 and 59 years old with active COVID-19.

The chain recombines TRBV24-1 with TRBJ2-3; the match to TRBD2 covers 10 bases. Germline loops: CDR1 KGHDR, CDR2 SFDVKD. The CDR3 loop spans 16 amino acids. V dropped 0 bases and J dropped 7; count of bases not matched to a gene: 6. The CDR3: CATSDLSTSGLNTQYF. CDR3 nucleotides: TGTGCCACCAGTGATTTGTCGACTAGCGGGCTTAATACGCAGTATTTT.

The chain recombines TRBV18 with TRBJ2-5; 12 bases match TRBD1. The germline V gene has CDR1 KGHSH and CDR2 LQKENI. The CDR3 extends over 18 amino acids. V lost 3 bases, J lost 5 bases, and 13 bases stayed unmatched. CDR3 sequence (DNA): TGTGCCAGCTCACCTTACATGATCGGGACAGGGGGCTGGGAGACCCAGTACTTC. It yields the protein CASSPYMIGTGGWETQYF. The entire variable domain, with the rest obtained from reference TRBV18 and TRBJ2-5, is as follows: NAGVMQNPRHLVRRRGQEARLRCSPMKGHSHVYWYRQLPEEGLKFMVYLQKENIIDESGMPKERFSAEFPKEGPSILRIQQVVRGDSAAYFCASSPYMIGTGGWETQYFGPGTRLLVL.

This clone occurred once. The chain combines TRBV4-3 with TRBJ2-3; tentatively, D is TRBD1 (5 bases). The germline V gene has CDR1 LGHNA and CDR2 YSLEER. This CDR3 is built from 14 residues. V lost 4 bases and J lost 4, with 12 bases in between. CDR3 DNA: TGCGCCAGCAGCCGCCGCGCAGGGCCAGATACGCAGTATTTT. Translating it yields CASSRRAGPDTQYF.